The next 10 T cell receptor beta chains were all read from a single sample in a study of OX40 agonist ivuxolimab in advanced cancers. TCRdb's table, derived via immunoSEQ multiplex PCR, lists solely in-frame clones and lacks some. Of around 9,300 clones detected, 89% appear once; the ten largest clones hold 10% to 15%. The sequencing used CD4+ or CD8+ T cells sorted from blood, collected in a trial of the OX40 agonist ivuxolimab. The receptors come from an adult with an advanced solid tumor such as melanoma, head and neck, liver or kidney cancer.

V and J are TRBV11-3 and TRBJ2-5; D gene unclear. This CDR3 has 13 amino acids. The germline CDR1 and CDR2 sequences are SGHNT and YENEEA. Trimming pared 6 bases from V and 1 base from J, leaving 9 bases between. The CDR3 spells CASSLRSQETQYF. In DNA form, the CDR3 reads TGTGCCAGCAGTCTGCGATCCCAAGAGACCCAGTACTTC.

The J gene is TRBJ1-5, the V gene TRBV21-1; the table's D gene call, TRBD1, was not cross checked with the DNA. TRBV21-1 corresponds to a pseudogene. The CDR3 covers 20 residues. The CDR3 bases are TGTGCCCCTCAGGTGACCCACATGCAGGGAGACAGGAAGCTGGAGCCGGCCCAGCATTTT. Its translation is CAPQVTHMQGDRKLEPAQHF.

V and J are TRBV11-2 and TRBJ1-2, with 9 bases identical to TRBD1. Germline CDR1 and CDR2: SGHAT and FQNNGV. Trimming cost V 5 bases and J 5 bases; bases outside gene matches: 6. This CDR3 spans 14 amino acids. The CDR3 sequence is CASSTGGGLYGYTF. The CDR3 nucleotides read TGTGCCAGCAGCACAGGGGGCGGTTTATATGGCTACACCTTC.

This chain uses TRBV6-5 with TRBJ1-5, with D possibly TRBD1 on 6 matching bases. V lost 6 bases and J lost 1, with 10 bases in between. The germline V gene has CDR1 MNHEY and CDR2 SVGAGI. This CDR3 has 14 amino acids. The CDR3: CASRRGGSNQPQHF. The CDR3 coding sequence is TGTGCCAGCAGGCGAGGGGGGAGCAATCAGCCCCAGCATTTT.

This clone showed up just a few times. V usage is TRBV6-5 and J usage is TRBJ1-2, with D maybe TRBD1 (5 bases). Germline CDR1 reads MNHEY; CDR2 reads SVGAGI. Trimming took off 4 bases at V and 8 bases at J, with 20 bases between the two ends. The CDR3 covers 15 residues. CDR3 nucleotides: TGTGCCAGCAGTTCGATCGGGAGGGGCGGTTGGGGCTACACCTTC. Its protein is CASSSIGRGGWGYTF.

This clone has a handful of counts. V and J are TRBV4-1 and TRBJ1-5; D not resolved. V lost 0 bases, J lost 5 bases, and 5 bases lay in between. CDR1 is MGHRA and CDR2 is YSYEKL in the germline V gene. The CDR3 runs to 13 residues. CDR3 sequence (DNA): TGCGCCAGCAGCCAAGAAAGGGATCAGCCCCAGCATTTT. Amino acids: CASSQERDQPQHF.

The chain joins TRBV27 to TRBJ2-7, with D unclear. Germline-derived CDR1 and CDR2 are MNHEY and SMNVEV (reference sequence). Deletions cut 2 bases from V and 6 bases from J, with 14 bases between. The CDR3 has 14 residues. DNA of the CDR3: TGTGCCAGCAGTTTAGGCGACGCCCGGCTCGAGCAGTACTTC. Its protein product is CASSLGDARLEQYF.

The chain has TRBV5-6 and TRBJ2-5; D uncertain. The V gene lost 4 bases and the J gene lost 1 base, with 11 bases spanning the gap. Germline values: CDR1 SGHDT, CDR2 YYEEEE. The CDR3 extends over 14 amino acids. The CDR3 region is CASSQAGSQETQYF. DNA for the CDR3: TGTGCCAGCAGCCAGGCCGGAAGCCAAGAGACCCAGTACTTC.

The chain links TRBV4-2 to TRBJ2-7; no clear D gene. In germline, CDR1 is LGHNA, CDR2 YNFKEQ. V lost 1 base to trimming and J lost 5 bases, with 12 bases between them. The CDR3 is 14 amino acids. CDR3 DNA sequence: TGTGCCAGCAGCCAAGGACGGCTTGCCAACGAGCAGTACTTC. It specifies CASSQGRLANEQYF.

The rearrangement links TRBV19 to TRBJ1-2; tentative D call: TRBD1 (5 bases). Germline CDR1 is LNHDA and CDR2 is SQIVND (reference sequence). V shed 4 bases and J shed 2 bases, with 17 bases lying between them. This CDR3 spans 16 amino acids. Here the CDR3 DNA reads TGTGCCAGTAGTACCCCAACCGGGCGGGGGAACTATGGCTACACCTTC. It encodes CASSTPTGRGNYGYTF.